This TCR beta chain came from a study of spatial heterogeneity in lung cancer. V shed 5 bases and J shed 9 bases, with 11 bases lying between them. The CDR3 totals 12 residues. Looked up from germline, CDR1 is SEHNR and CDR2 is FQNEAQ (reference sequence). Specified time point: sample taken at primary tumor resection. Extraction of whole RNA from tumor, nontumor lung or frozen PBMC preceded unsorted sequencing. Every TCR cDNA molecule bore a unique molecular identifier. One entry per CDR3 protein, called by TCRdb with MiXCR from the 5' RACE reads. The profile shows more than 10,000 distinct CDR3 sequences, about 5% of them singletons. This clonotype was observed many times. Because this beta chain is a stray read in a library intended to capture alpha chains, its abundance should not be given much weight.

The TCR comes from a human donor with early-stage non-small cell lung cancer. Source: lung tumor tissue, taken at surgery. The J gene is TRBJ1-3, the V gene TRBV7-9; D not resolved. CDR3 in DNA: TGTGCCAGCAGCCCCAGTCGGGGCACCATATATTTT. Translation: CASSPSRGTIYF.